The 21 T cell receptor beta chains given below trace back to one sample, sequenced in a study of radiation and T cells in renal cell carcinoma (dated by TCRdb to between 2020 and 2021). Libraries came from the immunoSEQ multiplex PCR assay. TCRdb mirrors the immuneACCESS table, restricted to in-frame sequences. Some clones are absent from its copies; in checked studies, under half trace to an unresolved V gene, and the reason for the others is unknown. Across this sample there are 110,000 to 150,000 clones, with approximately 91% seen only once. 12% of the sample rests with the top ten. The time point label for this specimen denotes: baseline pretreatment blood. The treatment or condition label for this specimen denotes: 15 Gy SBRT to primary tumor, nephrectomy 4 weeks later. Sequencing was performed on blood, taken from a patient whose treatment included radiotherapy and nephrectomy. These receptors originate from a woman between 45 and 65 years old with renal cell carcinoma.

The chain links TRBV7-2 to TRBJ1-2; tentatively, D is TRBD1 (5 bases). Trimming stripped 0 bases from V and 5 bases from J, with 10 bases between. This CDR3 is 14 amino acids long. CDR1 SGHTA and CDR2 FQGNSA come from the germline V gene. The CDR3 DNA sequence: TGTGCCAGCAGCTTAGCGGGGGAATCGTATGGCTACACCTTC. This sequence encodes CASSLAGESYGYTF.

The chain combines TRBV18 with TRBJ2-5; D is uncertain. V lost 3 bases and J 2 bases, leaving 7 bases between the germline ends. Germline CDR1 is KGHSH and CDR2 is LQKENI. The CDR3 spans 13 residues. The CDR3 DNA reads TGTGCCAGCTCACCGACGGCGCAAGAGACCCAGTACTTC. It encodes CASSPTAQETQYF.

Only one count was recorded for this clone. The chain carries TRBV5-6 and TRBJ1-5; a weak D match, TRBD1 (5 bases). With 0 bases removed from V and 7 bases from J, the gap between germline ends came to 14 bases. Germline V gene lookup returns CDR1 SGHDT and CDR2 YYEEEE. CDR3 length: 15 residues. The CDR3 loop is CASSLGAGQGQPQHF. Written as DNA, the CDR3 is TGTGCCAGCAGCTTGGGTGCAGGGCAAGGGCAGCCCCAGCATTTT.

V and J are TRBV10-1 and TRBJ2-1; 14 positions match TRBD2. CDR1 is WNHNN, CDR2 SYGVQD, per germline (reference sequence). V shed 5 bases and J 8 bases; nucleotides not matched to a gene: 5. The CDR3 has 15 residues. The chain's CDR3 is CASSKGLAGGDEQFF. CDR3 in DNA: TGCGCCAGCAGTAAAGGACTAGCGGGGGGCGATGAGCAGTTCTTC.

This chain connects TRBV5-4 to TRBJ1-2; D is uncertain. Trimming shortened V by 0 bases and J by 8 bases, and 17 bases separated the two germline ends. CDR3 length: 15 residues. Germline assignment: CDR1 SGHNT and CDR2 YYREEE (reference sequence). CDR3 nucleotides: TGTGCCAGCAGCTTGGTGCCGGGTACGGGCATCGGCTACACCTTC. This encodes CASSLVPGTGIGYTF.

The rearrangement links TRBV19 to TRBJ1-6; D call uncertain. Germline V gene lookup returns CDR1 LNHDA and CDR2 SQIVND (reference sequence). CDR3 size: 12 residues. V was clipped by 1 base and J by 7 bases, with 2 bases between them. For the CDR3, the DNA is TGTGCCAGTAGTATAGGGAATTCACCCCTCCACTTT. Translated: CASSIGNSPLHF.

This rearrangement joins TRBV28 to TRBJ2-6; D unresolved. This CDR3 is 14 amino acids long. Germline-derived CDR1 and CDR2 are MDHEN and SYDVKM. V lost 3 bases and J 2 bases, leaving 5 bases between the germline ends. CDR3 DNA: TGTGCCAGCAGTTTCTTTGCTGGGGCCAACGTCCTGACTTTC. It codes for CASSFFAGANVLTF.

The chain has TRBV29-1 and TRBJ2-2; tentatively, D is TRBD1 (7 bases). V lost 8 bases and J lost 4, with 14 bases in between. The CDR3 runs to 13 residues. Looked up from germline, CDR1 is SQVTM and CDR2 is ANQGSEA. CDR3: CSINRGGTGELFF. The CDR3 nucleotides read TGCAGCATTAACAGGGGAGGCACCGGGGAGCTGTTTTTT.

This sequence joins TRBV11-2 and TRBJ2-7, with 7 bases matching TRBD1. V was clipped by 5 bases and J by 0 bases; unmatched bases: 10. The CDR3 runs 16 residues. CDR1 is SGHAT and CDR2 is FQNNGV in the germline V gene. The CDR3 nucleotides read TGTGCCAGCAGCCCATACAGGGGATCGAGCTCCTACGAGCAGTACTTC. Amino acids: CASSPYRGSSSYEQYF.

The chain is built from TRBV7-9 and TRBJ1-3; unclear D gene. Trimming stripped 2 bases from V and 0 bases from J, with 11 bases between. The germline CDR1 and CDR2 sequences are SEHNR and FQNEAQ (reference sequence). The CDR3 runs 16 residues. CDR3 nucleotide sequence: TGTGCCAGCAGCTTAAGTGAAGCTTACTCTGGAAACACCATATATTTT. Amino acids: CASSLSEAYSGNTIYF.

The gene calls are TRBV5-8 and TRBJ1-6, with a possible D match to TRBD1 (5 bases). The CDR3 has 15 amino acids. Germline V lookup: CDR1 SGHTS, CDR2 YDEGEE. V lost 0 bases, J lost 7 bases, and 11 bases lay in between. CDR3 sequence: CASSLAGTQNSPLHF. The CDR3 region has the DNA TGTGCCAGCAGCTTGGCCGGGACTCAAAATTCACCCCTCCACTTT.

The chain joins TRBV9 to TRBJ2-7; D gene ambiguous. This CDR3 has 15 amino acids. The V end was cut by 0 bases, the J end by 3 bases, with 13 bases between. The germline CDR1 and CDR2 sequences are SGDLS and YYNGEE. This CDR3 reads CASSVGSGSLYEQYF. CDR3 DNA: TGTGCCAGCAGCGTAGGGTCAGGATCCCTCTACGAGCAGTACTTC.

This clone was detected a few times. The CDR3 is CASSPPTGGTEAFF. In DNA, the CDR3 is TGTGCCAGCTCACCACCGACAGGGGGCACTGAAGCTTTCTTT. V usage is TRBV18 and J usage is TRBJ1-1; 9 bases align to TRBD1. Losses at the gene ends were 0 bases for V and 4 bases for J; bases not matched to a gene: 0. The CDR3 spans 14 residues. The germline V gene has CDR1 KGHSH and CDR2 LQKENI. Filled out from reference TRBV18 and TRBJ1-1, the complete variable domain reads NAGVMQNPRHLVRRRGQEARLRCSPMKGHSHVYWYRQLPEEGLKFMVYLQKENIIDESGMPKERFSAEFPKEGPSILRIQQVVRGDSAAYFCASSPPTGGTEAFFGQGTRLTVV.

As DNA, the CDR3 is TGCGCCAGCAGCTTGATGAGCGGGGAGATAGATACGCAGTATTTT. As protein: CASSLMSGEIDTQYF. The chain recombines TRBV5-1 with TRBJ2-3; 7 positions match TRBD2. V was clipped by 1 base and J by 5 bases; unmatched bases: 7. Germline assignment: CDR1 SGHRS and CDR2 YFSETQ. The CDR3 is 15 amino acids.

CDR3 DNA: TGTGCCAGCAGCCTGACAGGTAATAGCAATCAGCCCCAGCATTTT. It codes for CASSLTGNSNQPQHF. The chain employs TRBV7-2 and TRBJ1-5; a possible D gene is TRBD1 (6 bases). Germline V lookup: CDR1 SGHTA, CDR2 FQGNSA. The V end was cut by 5 bases, the J end by 0 bases, with 11 bases between. This CDR3 is 15 amino acids long.

The rearrangement links TRBV10-3 to TRBJ1-4; D unclear. Germline assignment: CDR1 ENHRY and CDR2 SYGVKD. The length of the CDR3 is 15 residues. Trimming stripped 6 bases from V and 0 bases from J, with 11 bases between. CDR3 protein: CAIRDTTSTNEKLFF. CDR3 sequence (DNA): TGTGCCATCAGAGACACCACCTCAACTAATGAAAAACTGTTTTTT.

The rearrangement links TRBV4-1 to TRBJ1-2; D remains unclear. From germline, CDR1 is MGHRA and CDR2 YSYEKL. V was shortened by 4 bases and J by 5 bases, with 11 bases between the two germline ends. The CDR3 is 13 amino acids. CDR3 in amino acids: CASSPTTAYGYTF. The DNA for the CDR3 is TGCGCCAGCAGCCCGACAACCGCTTATGGCTACACCTTC.

The V and J genes are TRBV5-4 and TRBJ2-5; 7 bases align to TRBD1. Germline lookup yields CDR1 SGHNT and CDR2 YYREEE (reference sequence). J gave up 4 bases and V 5 bases, and 8 bases lay outside the gene matches. This CDR3 has 14 amino acids. CDR3 in DNA: TGTGCCAGCAGATCGGACAGGTTTGCAGAGACCCAGTACTTC. As protein: CASRSDRFAETQYF.

The DNA of the CDR3 is TGTGCCAGCAGTTACCGGACAGACTATGGCTACACCTTC. Its translation: CASSYRTDYGYTF. The chain employs TRBV6-5 and TRBJ1-2, with a possible D match to TRBD1 (6 bases). Germline-derived CDR1 and CDR2 are MNHEY and SVGAGI. V was trimmed by 2 bases and J by 3 bases, leaving 7 bases between them. The CDR3 extends over 13 amino acids.

CDR3 residues: CASSWGQSNYGYTF. The CDR3, as DNA: TGTGCCAGCAGTTGGGGGCAATCTAACTATGGCTACACCTTC. V is TRBV5-4 and J is TRBJ1-2; possibly TRBD1 for D (6 bases). This CDR3 contains 14 residues. V was pared by 5 bases and J by 0 bases, with 11 bases between. In germline, CDR1 is SGHNT, CDR2 YYREEE (reference sequence).

This chain connects TRBV6-6 to TRBJ2-7, with 13 bases fitting TRBD2. Germline V gene data show CDR1 as MNHNY and CDR2 as SVGAGI (reference sequence). V lost 6 bases, J lost 9 bases, and 11 bases stayed unmatched. The CDR3 spans 15 residues. CDR3 in DNA: TGTGCCAGCAGCCCAACTAGCGGGGGGGTATCAGGGCAGTACTTC. Its translation is CASSPTSGGVSGQYF.